The clone carrying this T cell receptor (beta chain) came up once. This sample stems from a study of Ad26.COV2.S vaccination and SARS-CoV-2 variants. Background on the study: Donor had been placed in the Ad26.COV2.S arm of the COV1001 trial.

Noted treatment: over 15 received Ad26.COV2.S at low or high dose, single or two shots; 5 received placebo; per-sample allocation not given. The samples were gathered on day 63 after the first injection of vaccine or placebo. Data came from immunoSEQ multiplex PCR; TCRdb stores just in-frame clones and leaves some out. The sample has about 410,000 clones; over 80% are singletons. The CDR3 is 14 residues long. Germline CDR1 is MDHEN and CDR2 is SYDVKM. V lost 3 bases and J lost 6, with 12 bases in between. The rearrangement links TRBV28 to TRBJ1-5; D ambiguous. The sequences come from peripheral blood, collected in a trial of Ad26.COV2.S vaccine versus placebo. The receptor's source is a person aged 18-65 years who received the Ad26.COV2.S COVID-19 vaccine or a placebo. The CDR3 sequence is CASSLVLSGQPQHF. CDR3 coding DNA: TGTGCCAGCAGTTTGGTACTTTCGGGTCAGCCCCAGCATTTT.